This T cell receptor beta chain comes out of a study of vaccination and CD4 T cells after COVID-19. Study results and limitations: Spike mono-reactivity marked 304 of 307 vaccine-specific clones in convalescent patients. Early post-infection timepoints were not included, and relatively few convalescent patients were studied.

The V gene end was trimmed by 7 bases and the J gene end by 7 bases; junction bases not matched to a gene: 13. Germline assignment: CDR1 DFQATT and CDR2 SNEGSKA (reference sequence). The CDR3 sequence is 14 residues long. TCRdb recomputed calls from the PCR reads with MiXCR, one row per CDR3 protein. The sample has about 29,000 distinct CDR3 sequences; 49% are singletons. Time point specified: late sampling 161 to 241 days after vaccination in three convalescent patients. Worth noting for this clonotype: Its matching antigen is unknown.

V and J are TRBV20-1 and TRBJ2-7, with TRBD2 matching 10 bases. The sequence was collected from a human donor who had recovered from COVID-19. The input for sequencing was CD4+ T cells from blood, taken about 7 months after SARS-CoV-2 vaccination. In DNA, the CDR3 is TGCAGTGTGCCGCGTGCTAGCGGGGGAGTTGAGCAGTACTTC. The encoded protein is CSVPRASGGVEQYF.